One and the same sample provided the 25 T cell receptor beta chains below, sequenced in a study of shared clonotypes between healthy human individuals. The method was immunoSEQ multiplex PCR; TCRdb's version includes in-frame clones alone and lacks a portion of them. This table holds 2 million to 3 million clones, 80% to 95% found once. Sequences were obtained from naive CD4+ T cells from PBMCs. Noted subset: CD45RA+ positively selected. The source of these receptors is a man in his late teens or twenties in good health. Some clones in this sample may be carry-over from other donors' samples.

The chain links TRBV6-5 to TRBJ2-7; D not resolved. The V gene's germline CDR1 is MNHEY and CDR2 SVGAGI. V was clipped by 2 bases and J by 6 bases, with 17 bases between them. There are 15 residues in the CDR3. The CDR3, as DNA: TGTGCCAGCAGTTACCCCACAGATTCCTCTAGCGAGCAGTACTTC. This encodes CASSYPTDSSSEQYF.

The chain links TRBV15 to TRBJ2-7; no clear D gene. This CDR3 is built from 15 residues. Germline V gives CDR1 LNHNV, CDR2 YYDKDF (reference sequence). V lost 0 bases and J 2 bases, leaving 11 bases between the germline ends. The CDR3 coding sequence is TGTGCCACCAGCAGAGAATCTTCCCGGGCCTACGAGCAGTACTTC. Translation: CATSRESSRAYEQYF.

The rearrangement uses TRBV11-2 and TRBJ2-3; 11 nucleotides align to TRBD2. V was pared by 4 bases and J by 4 bases, with 10 bases of the junction left unmatched. The length of the CDR3 is 17 residues. CDR1 and CDR2 (germline): SGHAT, FQNNGV. The CDR3 protein is CASSSGYSGRAADTQYF. The CDR3 DNA is TGTGCCAGCAGCTCGGGCTATAGCGGGAGGGCCGCAGATACGCAGTATTTT.

The CDR3 sequence is CASSLFGDPYEQYF. The DNA for the CDR3 is TGTGCCAGCAGCTTGTTCGGGGATCCCTACGAGCAGTACTTC. The chain employs TRBV5-5 and TRBJ2-7, with D perhaps matching TRBD2 (5 bases). Germline CDR1 and CDR2: SGHKS and YYEKEE (reference sequence). V was pared by 1 base and J by 2 bases, with 10 bases between. The CDR3 runs 14 residues.

On this clone itself: The sample holds other DNA sequences that translate to the same CDR3. The rearrangement joins TRBV20-1 to TRBJ2-5; D not certain. The CDR3 is 11 amino acids. Per germline, CDR1 DFQATT and CDR2 SNEGSKA (reference sequence). Trimming cost V 2 bases and J 4 bases, with 5 bases left between them. Written as DNA, the CDR3 is TGCAGTGCTAGACGCCTAGAGACCCAGTACTTC. Encoded protein: CSARRLETQYF.

The DNA of the CDR3 is TGTGCCAGCAGTCCGTATTCCGCCACTCTGGGGGGCTACACCTTC. Protein: CASSPYSATLGGYTF. J is TRBJ1-2 and V is TRBV27, with no clear D. V was pared by 5 bases and J by 8 bases, with 21 bases between. The CDR3 consists of 15 residues. Germline V CDR1 and CDR2: MNHEY, SMNVEV (reference sequence).

This clone was picked up one time. The J gene is TRBJ1-2, the V gene TRBV30; perhaps TRBD1 as D (6 bases). Germline CDR1 is GTSNPN and CDR2 is SVGIG (reference sequence). CDR3 size: 15 residues. V was pared by 2 bases and J by 2 bases, with 15 bases between. CDR3 region: CAWSRPGAGNYGYTF. In nucleotides, the CDR3 is TGTGCCTGGAGTAGGCCAGGGGCTGGCAACTATGGCTACACCTTC. Based on the CDR3 plus reference TRBV30 and TRBJ1-2, the full variable domain is SQTIHQWPATLVQPVGSPLSLECTVEGTSNPNLYWYRQAAGRGLQLLFYSVGIGQISSEVPQNLSASRPQDRQFILSSKKLLLSDSGFYLCAWSRPGAGNYGYTFGSGTRLTVV.

The chain uses TRBV5-1 and TRBJ2-1, with 10 positions matching TRBD2. Trimming removed 0 bases from V and 10 bases from J; junction bases left unmatched: 13. The CDR3 is 17 residues long. Germline V CDR1 and CDR2: SGHRS, YFSETQ. This CDR3 reads CASSLGAGSGTSVEQFF. CDR3 DNA sequence: TGCGCCAGCAGCTTGGGCGCGGGCTCCGGGACTAGCGTCGAGCAGTTCTTC. Drawing the rest from reference TRBV5-1 and TRBJ2-1, the complete variable domain is KAGVTQTPRYLIKTRGQQVTLSCSPISGHRSVSWYQQTPGQGLQFLFEYFSETQRNKGNFPGRFSGRQFSNSRSEMNVSTLELGDSALYLCASSLGAGSGTSVEQFFGPGTRLTVL.

The V gene is TRBV27, the J gene TRBJ1-5, with a possible D match to TRBD1 (6 bases). The length of the CDR3 is 22 residues. V gave up 5 bases and J gave up 3 bases, with 35 bases separating them. Germline V gene lookup returns CDR1 MNHEY and CDR2 SMNVEV (reference sequence). CDR3 sequence reads: CASSPPGGGRTQNLVNNQPQHF. The CDR3 DNA is TGTGCCAGCAGTCCTCCTGGGGGGGGCCGGACACAAAATTTGGTCAACAATCAGCCCCAGCATTTT.

About this clone itself: The junction departs from the called germline gene at one end, perhaps through a read error. CDR3 amino acids: CATSRNSYNEQFF. The CDR3 nucleotides read TGCGCCACCAGCCGAAACAGCTACAATGAGCAGTTCTTC. The chain joins TRBV5-1 to TRBJ2-1; D is unclear. The CDR3 consists of 13 residues. CDR1 and CDR2 from the germline V gene are SGHRS and YFSETQ. Based on the CDR3 plus reference TRBV5-1 and TRBJ2-1, the full variable domain is KAGVTQTPRYLIKTRGQQVTLSCSPISGHRSVSWYQQTPGQGLQFLFEYFSETQRNKGNFPGRFSGRQFSNSRSEMNVSTLELGDSALYLCATSRNSYNEQFFGPGTRLTVL.

The chain employs TRBV11-2 and TRBJ2-7; either TRBD1 or TRBD2 may fit D (5 bases each). V lost 2 bases and J lost 2, with 25 bases in between. The CDR3 loop spans 19 amino acids. Per germline, CDR1 SGHAT and CDR2 FQNNGV. CDR3 sequence reads: CASSLLPGEGRTVAYEQYF. CDR3 DNA: TGTGCCAGCAGCTTACTACCTGGCGAGGGACGGACGGTGGCCTACGAGCAGTACTTC.

The chain recombines TRBV28 with TRBJ2-3; TRBD2 aligns across 10 bases. CDR3 length: 15 amino acids. Germline CDR1 and CDR2: MDHEN and SYDVKM. Trimming took 3 bases from V and 4 from J; bases not matched to a gene: 4. CDR3 protein: CASSFHGTSADTQYF. The CDR3 bases are TGTGCCAGCAGTTTCCACGGGACTAGCGCAGATACGCAGTATTTT.

J is TRBJ2-7 and V is TRBV5-1; D unclear. The CDR3 runs to 14 residues. Germline-derived CDR1 and CDR2 are SGHRS and YFSETQ. Trimming left V 1 base short and J 3 bases short, with 11 bases between. CDR3 in amino acids: CASSLRTENYEQYF. For the CDR3, the DNA is TGCGCCAGCAGCTTGAGGACGGAGAACTACGAGCAGTACTTC.

The chain recombines TRBV25-1 with TRBJ2-1, with 10 positions matching TRBD1. CDR1 is MGHDK and CDR2 is SYGVNS in the germline V gene. This CDR3 has 16 amino acids. The V segment lost 1 base and the J segment 1 base; nucleotides outside the gene matches: 1. As DNA, the CDR3 is TGTGCCAGCAGTGAATCGGGACAGGGGTCCTACAATGAGCAGTTCTTC. Translating gives CASSESGQGSYNEQFF.

This clone came up once. The genes are TRBV5-4 and TRBJ2-1; D gene ambiguous. This CDR3 is 17 amino acids long. Per germline, CDR1 SGHNT and CDR2 YYREEE (reference sequence). Trimming stripped 1 base from V and 10 bases from J, with 24 bases between. CDR3 loop: CASSLRPLRAPGVEQFF. The CDR3 nucleotides read TGTGCCAGCAGCTTGAGGCCCCTTAGGGCCCCAGGCGTCGAGCAGTTCTTC.

J is TRBJ1-3 and V is TRBV7-9; the D gene is possibly TRBD1 (6 bases). The V gene lost 3 bases and the J gene lost 9 bases, with 15 bases spanning the gap. Germline-derived CDR1 and CDR2 are SEHNR and FQNEAQ (reference sequence). This CDR3 comprises 14 residues. The CDR3 sequence is CASSLAGAESTIYF. CDR3 DNA: TGTGCCAGCAGCTTGGCAGGGGCTGAGAGCACCATATATTTT.

This clone was recorded only once. The CDR3 DNA sequence: TGTGCCAGCAGCCCCCTAGCGGGAGGAGGTACGCAGTATTTT. Translated: CASSPLAGGGTQYF. The chain joins TRBV7-2 to TRBJ2-3; TRBD2 aligns across 11 bases. This CDR3 contains 14 residues. Germline CDR1 is SGHTA and CDR2 is FQGNSA. V trimming: 5 bases; J trimming: 8 bases; junction bases outside the gene matches: 6.

V gene TRBV27 combines with J gene TRBJ2-1; D gene uncertain. The CDR3 loop spans 15 amino acids. Trimming removed 5 bases from V and 5 bases from J, with 16 bases in between. Germline V gene data show CDR1 as MNHEY and CDR2 as SMNVEV (reference sequence). The CDR3 sequence is CASSPLLSWHNEQFF. The CDR3 DNA sequence: TGTGCCAGCAGTCCCCTTCTATCCTGGCACAATGAGCAGTTCTTC.

V is TRBV10-3 and J is TRBJ2-2; TRBD1 aligns across 8 bases. CDR3 size: 14 residues. V lost 11 bases and J lost 1; bases outside the gene matches: 6. CDR1 and CDR2 (germline): ENHRY, SYGVKD. The chain's CDR3 is CAVSGTGNTGELFF. CDR3 nucleotides: TGTGCCGTTTCCGGGACAGGGAACACCGGGGAGCTGTTTTTT.

V and J are TRBV5-1 and TRBJ2-6; 10 nucleotides line up with TRBD1. Germline CDR1 SGHRS, CDR2 YFSETQ. J gave up 4 bases and V 1 base, and 8 bases lay outside the gene matches. This CDR3 comprises 18 residues. This CDR3 is CASSLWGQGPTGANVLTF. For the CDR3, the DNA is TGCGCCAGCAGCTTGTGGGGACAGGGGCCAACCGGGGCCAACGTCCTGACTTTC.

The J gene is TRBJ1-2, the V gene TRBV28; D gene ambiguous. The germline V gene has CDR1 MDHEN and CDR2 SYDVKM. CDR3 length: 12 amino acids. V lost 4 bases and J 5 bases, leaving 8 bases between the germline ends. The CDR3 DNA sequence: TGTGCCAGCAGTTGGGCTGGGTATGGCTACACCTTC. It yields the protein CASSWAGYGYTF.

The genes are TRBV7-9 and TRBJ2-7, with 7 bases fitting TRBD1. J was trimmed by 0 bases and V by 5 bases; bases with no gene match: 7. The CDR3 length is 15 residues. Germline lookup yields CDR1 SEHNR and CDR2 FQNEAQ (reference sequence). The CDR3: CASSRDSYLSYEQYF. CDR3 coding DNA: TGTGCCAGCAGCAGGGACAGTTATCTCTCCTACGAGCAGTACTTC.

The V gene is TRBV6-1, the J gene TRBJ1-2, with D perhaps matching TRBD1 (5 bases). The ends were cut back, 2 bases at V and 5 bases at J, with 15 bases in the middle. Per the germline V gene, CDR1 is MNHNS and CDR2 is SASEGT. The CDR3 consists of 15 residues. The CDR3 bases are TGTGCCAGCAGTGAATTGGGGCGAAAAGGGTATGGCTACACCTTC. Its translation is CASSELGRKGYGYTF.

This clone has only one observation. Additional DNA sequences in this sample encode the identical CDR3. The chain links TRBV5-1 to TRBJ2-1; 9 bases map to TRBD2. The CDR3 is 15 residues long. Per the germline V gene, CDR1 is SGHRS and CDR2 is YFSETQ. The V and J ends lost 0 bases and 4 bases, in that order; junction bases with no gene match: 2. CDR3 DNA sequence: TGCGCCAGCAGCTTGGCTAGCGGGGCTTACAATGAGCAGTTCTTC. Translating gives CASSLASGAYNEQFF.

The chain recombines TRBV11-2 with TRBJ1-2, with D uncertain. CDR3 size: 14 residues. The ends were cut back, 5 bases at V and 0 bases at J, with 10 bases in the middle. Germline V gives CDR1 SGHAT, CDR2 FQNNGV. The CDR3 DNA sequence: TGTGCCAGCAGCCTCGGGCCGACTAACTATGGCTACACCTTC. Translated: CASSLGPTNYGYTF.